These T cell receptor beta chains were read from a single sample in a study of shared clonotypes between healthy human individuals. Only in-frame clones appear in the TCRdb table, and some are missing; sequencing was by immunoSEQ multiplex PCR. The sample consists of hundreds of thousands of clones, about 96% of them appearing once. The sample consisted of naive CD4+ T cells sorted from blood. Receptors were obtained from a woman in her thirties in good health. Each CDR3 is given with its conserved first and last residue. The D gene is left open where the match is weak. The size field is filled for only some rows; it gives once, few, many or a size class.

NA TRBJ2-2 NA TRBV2 CASSEEQGGTGELFF
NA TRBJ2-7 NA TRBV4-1 CASSKNRDKSYEQYF
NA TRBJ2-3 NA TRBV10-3 CATNHQTRTDTQYF
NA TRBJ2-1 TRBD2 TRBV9 CASSAGLAPEQFF
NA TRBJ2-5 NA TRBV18 CASSLGTSQETQYF
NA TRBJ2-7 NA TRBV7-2 CASSQASGYSYEQYF
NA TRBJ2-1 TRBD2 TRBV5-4 CASSLGRRELYNEQFF
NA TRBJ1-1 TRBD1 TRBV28 CASTLPTGRATEAFF
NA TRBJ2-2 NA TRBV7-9 CASSQPRGRTGELFF
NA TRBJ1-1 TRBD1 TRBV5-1 CASSPGTGNTEAFF
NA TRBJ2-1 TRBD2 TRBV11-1 CASSHRTSGGDEQFF
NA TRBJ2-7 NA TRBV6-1 CASSEMWRGSYEQYF
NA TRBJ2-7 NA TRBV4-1 CASSQDFREQYF
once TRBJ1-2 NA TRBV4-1 CASSQDLGNFGSRYTF
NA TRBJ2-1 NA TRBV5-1 CASRVGDTRGNEQFF
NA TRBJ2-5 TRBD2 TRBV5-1 CASSLGLAGEDGTQYF
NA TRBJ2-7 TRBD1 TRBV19 CASSIAGTDSYEQYF
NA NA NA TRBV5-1 CASSLVGGPTSYEQYF
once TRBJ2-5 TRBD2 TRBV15 CATSRDRSGSLETQYF
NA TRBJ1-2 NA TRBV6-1 CASSSTTAQGYGYTF
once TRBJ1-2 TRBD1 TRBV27 CASSIRVGQGDYGYTF
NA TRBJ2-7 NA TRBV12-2 CASRLAQFRDLYEQYF
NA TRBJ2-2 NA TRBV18 CASSPTGTANTGELFF
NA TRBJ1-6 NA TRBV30 CAWSGSKGKDSPLHF
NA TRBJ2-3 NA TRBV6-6 CASSYSTITDTQYF
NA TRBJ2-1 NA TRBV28 CASSLLAGGQFF
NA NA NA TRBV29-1 CSVVRDTSYEQYF
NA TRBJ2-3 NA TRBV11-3 CASSMDFADTQYF
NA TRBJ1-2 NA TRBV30 CAWSVEPGRLYGYTF
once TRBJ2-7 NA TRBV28 CASSSPGVNEGHEQYF
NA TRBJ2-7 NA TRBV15 CATSRDPGSEQYF
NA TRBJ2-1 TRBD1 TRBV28 CASSLGGQGTRRNEQFF
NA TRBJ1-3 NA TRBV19 CASSRQLSSSGNTIYF
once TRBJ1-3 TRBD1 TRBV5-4 CASSRSGTGSGNTIYF
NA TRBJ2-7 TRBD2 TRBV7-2 CASSAARTSPRRNSYEQYF
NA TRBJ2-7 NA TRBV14 CASSQPGHPYSEQYF
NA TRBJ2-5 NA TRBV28 CASSHVSYQETQYF
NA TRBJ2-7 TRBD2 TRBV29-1 CSAVAGGRGEQYF
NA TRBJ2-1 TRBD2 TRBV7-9 CASSPGLAGYNEQFF
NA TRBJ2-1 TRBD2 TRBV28 CASSWPGRGGLESYNEQFF
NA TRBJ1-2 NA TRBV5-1 CASSLAPPEPYGYTF
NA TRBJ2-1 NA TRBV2 CASRVTVTPNEQFF
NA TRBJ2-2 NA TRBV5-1 CASSWGTVTGELFF
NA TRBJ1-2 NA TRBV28 CASSNSRDTYYGYTF
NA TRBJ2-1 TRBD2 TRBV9 CASSPWTSGRLSYNEQFF
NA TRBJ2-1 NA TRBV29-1 CSVGSGGEQFF
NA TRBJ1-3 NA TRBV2 CASSEQGQPSGNTIYF
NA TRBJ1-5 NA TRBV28 CASRVQEGYSNQPQHF
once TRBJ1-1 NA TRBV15 CATSRKGSLLTEAFF
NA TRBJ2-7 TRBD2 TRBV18 CASSQGLADYEQYF
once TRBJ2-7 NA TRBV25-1 CASSEWGYLSNEQYF
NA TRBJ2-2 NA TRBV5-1 CASSLDTEGTGELFF
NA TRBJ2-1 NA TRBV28 CASSRYNEQFF
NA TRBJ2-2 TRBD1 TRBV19 CASRRTGIEELFF